These 10 T cell receptor beta chains came from one sample sequenced in a study of T-cell reconstitution after alpha-beta-depleted transplantation in children. For TCRbeta, the library was prepared with unique molecular identifiers. TCRdb re-analysed the PCR reads in MiXCR, keeping a single row per CDR3 protein. The sample lists some 390,000 distinct CDR3 sequences, about a fifth occurring once. This sample comprised PBMCs from the stem cell graft donor, obtained from the stem cell graft. The source of these receptors is a human donor who donated a stem cell graft to a child with acute myeloid leukemia.

This clonotype has just a few counts. CDR3 sequence reads: CSVESGTSIVNEQFF. The CDR3 DNA reads TGCAGCGTTGAAAGTGGGACTAGTATAGTCAATGAGCAGTTCTTC. J is TRBJ2-1 and V is TRBV29-1; TRBD2 matches 8 bases. The CDR3 totals 15 residues. Germline V gene lookup returns CDR1 SQVTM and CDR2 ANQGSEA. Losses at the gene ends were 2 bases for V and 6 bases for J; bases not matched to a gene: 9.

The V call is TRBV4-3, the J call TRBJ2-3; D may be TRBD2 (6 bases). Deletions cut 1 base from V and 2 bases from J, with 10 bases between. Germline V gene sequence: CDR1 LGHNA, CDR2 YSLEER. The CDR3 length is 15 residues. The DNA for the CDR3 is TGCGCCAGCAGCCAAGGATTAGCGGTCACAGATACGCAGTATTTT. Protein sequence: CASSQGLAVTDTQYF.

This clonotype occurred many times. An end of the junction does not agree with germline; a read error may underlie this. The chain joins TRBV5-1 to TRBJ2-3, with 10 bases fitting TRBD2. CDR3 length: 14 residues. CDR1 SGHRS and CDR2 YFSETQ come from the germline V gene. The CDR3 nucleotides read TGTGCCAGCAGTTCCAGCGGGAGGGCTGATACGCAGTATTTT. This codes for CASSSSGRADTQYF.

V and J are TRBV20-1 and TRBJ1-1; D remains ambiguous. The germline V and J ends were trimmed by 1 base and 11 bases, with 23 bases remaining between them. The CDR3 covers 15 residues. Germline V lookup: CDR1 DFQATT, CDR2 SNEGSKA (reference sequence). The chain's CDR3 is CSARASGRETHRAFF. The CDR3 DNA is TGCAGTGCTAGAGCCTCCGGGAGGGAGACCCACCGGGCTTTCTTT.

J is TRBJ2-7 and V is TRBV4-1; D is possibly TRBD1 (7 bases). Germline V gene data show CDR1 as MGHRA and CDR2 as YSYEKL. This CDR3 is built from 14 residues. Trimming shortened V by 1 base and J by 3 bases, and 10 bases separated the two germline ends. The CDR3 region is CASSQAGGGYEQYF. The CDR3 DNA is TGCGCCAGCAGCCAAGCAGGGGGAGGCTACGAGCAGTACTTC.

J is TRBJ2-5 and V is TRBV20-1; D may be TRBD1 or TRBD2 (5 bases each). Germline CDR1 is DFQATT and CDR2 is SNEGSKA (reference sequence). Between the trimmed V and J ends, which lost 3 bases and 4 bases, there was a span of 9 bases. This CDR3 is built from 12 residues. The CDR3 bases are TGCAGTGCTAGGAAGGGACGAGAGACCCAGTACTTC. Translation: CSARKGRETQYF.

In this sample, this clonotype turned up a few times. V is TRBV25-1 and J is TRBJ1-5; D perhaps matches TRBD1 (5 bases). Germline V gene data show CDR1 as MGHDK and CDR2 as SYGVNS. With 8 bases removed from V and 0 bases from J, the gap between germline ends came to 14 bases. The CDR3 consists of 15 residues. In nucleotides, the CDR3 is TGTGCCAGCGCTGGGACTCCTGATAGCAATCAGCCCCAGCATTTT. This translates into CASAGTPDSNQPQHF.

This clonotype was detected a few times. The chain links TRBV7-2 to TRBJ2-5; D uncertain. Between the trimmed V and J ends, which lost 1 base and 4 bases, there was a span of 4 bases. The length of the CDR3 is 12 residues. The germline CDR1 and CDR2 sequences are SGHTA and FQGNSA. In DNA, the CDR3 is TGTGCCAGCAGCTTAGTCGCAGAGACCCAGTACTTC. It encodes CASSLVAETQYF.

This clonotype occurred a few times. The chain has TRBV5-1 and TRBJ2-1; D uncertain. This CDR3 has 13 amino acids. Germline CDR1 is SGHRS and CDR2 is YFSETQ. Trimming cost V 2 bases and J 4 bases, with 7 bases left between them. CDR3 DNA sequence: TGCGCCAGCAGCTTCGATCTTTACAATGAGCAGTTCTTC. Translating it yields CASSFDLYNEQFF.

This clonotype has more than one count but fewer than ten. V is TRBV5-6 and J is TRBJ2-1; 10 bases are a match to TRBD2. The CDR3 contains 18 residues. V dropped 4 bases and J dropped 4; count of bases not matched to a gene: 14. The V gene's germline CDR1 is SGHDT and CDR2 YYEEEE. CDR3 residues: CASSALAGASGNYNEQFF. CDR3 DNA: TGTGCCAGCAGCGCCCTAGCGGGAGCGTCCGGTAATTACAATGAGCAGTTCTTC.